The sequence of this T cell receptor beta chain was determined in a study of blood T cell repertoires in COVID-19. Study-wide background: T cells, B-cell-depleted T cells, or PBMCs supplied cDNA or gDNA.

Method: immunoSEQ multiplex PCR; TCRdb's copy keeps in-frame clones and lacks some. The sample has roughly 150,000 clones, around 75% seen once. This receptor was obtained from a woman of 80 years or more with acute or convalescent COVID-19. The source material was peripheral blood.

The CDR3 nucleotides read TGCAGCGTTGATACCAGGGGGCCCCCTTACGAGCAGTACTTC. Its translation is CSVDTRGPPYEQYF. The chain uses TRBV29-1 and TRBJ2-7; 8 bases fit TRBD1. Looked up from germline, CDR1 is SQVTM and CDR2 is ANQGSEA. This CDR3 comprises 14 residues. With 3 bases clipped from V and 4 bases from J, the junction kept 8 bases outside the gene matches.